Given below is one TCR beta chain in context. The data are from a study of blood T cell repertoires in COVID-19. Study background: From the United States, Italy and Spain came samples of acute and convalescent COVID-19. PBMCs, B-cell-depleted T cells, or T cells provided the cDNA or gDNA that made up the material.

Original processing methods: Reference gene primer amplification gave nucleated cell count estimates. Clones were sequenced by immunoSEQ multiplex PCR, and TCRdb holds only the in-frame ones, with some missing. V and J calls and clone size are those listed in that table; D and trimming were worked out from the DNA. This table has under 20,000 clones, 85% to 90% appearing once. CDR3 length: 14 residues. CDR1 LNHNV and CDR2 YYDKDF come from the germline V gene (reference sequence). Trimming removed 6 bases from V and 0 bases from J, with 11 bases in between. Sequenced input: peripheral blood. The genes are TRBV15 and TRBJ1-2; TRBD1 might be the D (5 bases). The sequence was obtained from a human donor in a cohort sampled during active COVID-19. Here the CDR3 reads CATRDTGTNYGYTF. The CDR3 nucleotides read TGTGCCACCAGGGATACAGGTACTAACTATGGCTACACCTTC.